The clone carrying this T cell receptor (beta chain) was observed a single time. Its specificity is unknown. These data belong to a study of shared clonotypes between healthy human individuals. The CDR3 has 17 residues. V was trimmed by 2 bases and J by 1 base, leaving 16 bases between them. CDR1 is SEHNR and CDR2 is FQNEAQ in the germline V gene (reference sequence). As handled by the study authors: Junction-only sequences produced by ImmunoSEQ had no quality scores, so filtering differed. The table came from immunoSEQ multiplex PCR; TCRdb's copy has only in-frame clones and leaves some out. From that table come the V and J calls and clone size; the DNA was used to work out D and trimming. The top ten clones hold approximately 2% of a sample with 730,000 or so clones, 60% to 80% of them seen once. Study-level results: Roughly 5% was the fraction of naive CD4 clonotypes found shared across several donors.

Sequencing input: memory CD4+ T cells sorted from blood. Subset in this sample: CD45RA-negative fraction. This clonotype was sampled from a young woman in good health. The chain uses TRBV7-9 and TRBJ2-3, with a tentative D call TRBD2 (6 bases). CDR3 in amino acids: CASSLSRQSSGTDTQYF. The CDR3 bases are TGTGCCAGCAGCTTATCGCGACAGTCTAGCGGCACAGATACGCAGTATTTT.